The T cell receptor beta chain described here comes from a study of blood T cell repertoires in COVID-19. The wider study: Researchers got acute and convalescent COVID-19 samples from the United States, Italy and Spain.

Measured with immunoSEQ multiplex PCR; TCRdb has only the in-frame clones, and not every one. Of more than 300,000 clones listed, around 92% are singletons. The source of this sequence is a woman aged 25-40 years with COVID-19, enrolled during active disease. Sequenced sample: peripheral blood.

The CDR3 protein is CASSSTRQTGLYEQYV. Written as DNA, the CDR3 is TGTGCCAGCAGCTCAACCCGACAGACAGGGCTCTACGAGCAGTACGTC. This chain uses TRBV27 with TRBJ2-7; TRBD1 agrees at 7 bases. The V segment lost 6 bases and the J segment 3 bases; nucleotides outside the gene matches: 14. Germline V lookup: CDR1 MNHEY, CDR2 SMNVEV (reference sequence). CDR3 length: 16 residues.